This entry lists 18 T cell receptor beta chains sequenced from one sample in a study of T cell changes during pregnancy in multiple sclerosis. The method was immunoSEQ multiplex PCR; TCRdb's version includes in-frame clones alone and lacks a portion of them. The data show over 35,000 clones, 70% to 90% seen once. Sequenced here: CD4+ T cells from peripheral blood mononuclear cells, sampled in the first trimester of pregnancy. The source of these receptors is a female donor with multiple sclerosis, enrolled in a pregnancy study.

The J gene is TRBJ2-4, the V gene TRBV6-5, with 7 bases that match TRBD2. J lost 2 bases, V lost 0 bases, and 4 bases had no gene match. This CDR3 has 16 residues. From germline, CDR1 is MNHEY and CDR2 SVGAGI. The chain's CDR3 is CASSYSAGGSKNIQYF. The CDR3 DNA sequence: TGTGCCAGCAGTTACTCGGCCGGGGGGTCCAAAAACATTCAGTACTTC.

This clone was picked up one time. The rearrangement uses TRBV5-8 and TRBJ1-1; D call uncertain. V was trimmed by 0 bases and J by 9 bases, leaving 12 bases between them. The CDR3 is 13 residues long. CDR1 SGHTS and CDR2 YDEGEE come from the germline V gene. The CDR3 loop is CASSLAEVGKAFF. CDR3 sequence (DNA): TGTGCCAGCAGCTTGGCCGAGGTCGGAAAAGCTTTCTTT.

This chain connects TRBV6-6 to TRBJ1-2, with TRBD1 as a possible D gene (5 bases). This CDR3 comprises 13 residues. CDR1 is MNHNY and CDR2 is SVGAGI in the germline V gene (reference sequence). V dropped 6 bases and J dropped 0 bases, with 8 bases sitting between them. The CDR3 spells CASSRDANYGYTF. The CDR3 region has the DNA TGTGCCAGCAGCAGGGATGCTAACTATGGCTACACCTTC.

The genes are TRBV4-1 and TRBJ2-7, with 10 bases aligning to TRBD2. Germline CDR1 MGHRA, CDR2 YSYEKL. Losses at the gene ends were 0 bases for V and 6 bases for J; bases not matched to a gene: 20. The CDR3 is made up of 20 amino acids. This CDR3 reads CASSQEKIAGGPVLASEQYF. The CDR3 coding sequence is TGCGCCAGCAGCCAAGAGAAAATAGCGGGGGGCCCGGTTTTAGCTTCCGAGCAGTACTTC.

The chain recombines TRBV9 with TRBJ1-2; a possible D gene is TRBD1 (5 bases). Germline V lookup: CDR1 SGDLS, CDR2 YYNGEE. Trimming took off 0 bases at V and 2 bases at J, with 11 bases between the two ends. The CDR3 length is 15 residues. CDR3 residues: CASSVGKGKNYGYTF. CDR3 bases: TGTGCCAGCAGCGTAGGGAAGGGGAAGAACTATGGCTACACCTTC. The variable domain in full, completed from reference TRBV9 and TRBJ1-2, reads DSGVTQTPKHLITATGQRVTLRCSPRSGDLSVYWYQQSLDQGLQFLIQYYNGEERAKGNILERFSAQQFPDLHSELNLSSLELGDSALYFCASSVGKGKNYGYTFGSGTRLTVV.

CDR3 sequence reads: CASSVEEYTEAFF. CDR3 DNA sequence: TGTGCCAGCAGCGTAGAGGAGTACACTGAAGCTTTCTTT. The gene calls are TRBV9 and TRBJ1-1; D gene ambiguous. Germline V gene lookup returns CDR1 SGDLS and CDR2 YYNGEE. The CDR3 covers 13 residues. Trimming took off 0 bases at V and 3 bases at J, with 6 bases between the two ends.

The V and J genes are TRBV5-1 and TRBJ1-4; 7 bases are shared with TRBD1. This CDR3 spans 14 amino acids. The germline CDR1 and CDR2 sequences are SGHRS and YFSETQ. The V gene end was trimmed by 4 bases and the J gene end by 5 bases; junction bases not matched to a gene: 5. This CDR3 reads CASSPGTENEKLFF. The DNA for the CDR3 is TGCGCCAGCAGCCCCGGGACAGAAAATGAAAAACTGTTTTTT. The variable domain in full, completed from reference TRBV5-1 and TRBJ1-4, reads KAGVTQTPRYLIKTRGQQVTLSCSPISGHRSVSWYQQTPGQGLQFLFEYFSETQRNKGNFPGRFSGRQFSNSRSEMNVSTLELGDSALYLCASSPGTENEKLFFGSGTQLSVL.

The chain links TRBV19 to TRBJ2-4, with unresolved D. CDR3 length equals 13 residues. CDR1 and CDR2 (germline): LNHDA, SQIVND (reference sequence). Trimming took off 6 bases at V and 6 bases at J, with 12 bases between the two ends. CDR3 in amino acids: CASRARFLNIQYF. DNA for the CDR3: TGTGCCAGTAGGGCCAGGTTCCTAAACATTCAGTACTTC.

This clone was seen a few times. The rearrangement joins TRBV5-1 to TRBJ2-5; 12 bases are shared with TRBD2. The V gene's germline CDR1 is SGHRS and CDR2 YFSETQ. Trimming cost V 0 bases and J 2 bases; bases outside gene matches: 5. This CDR3 is built from 17 residues. The chain's CDR3 is CASSLAWTSGKQETQYF. The DNA of the CDR3 is TGCGCCAGCAGCTTGGCGTGGACTAGCGGGAAGCAAGAGACCCAGTACTTC.

This clone was seen once. The rearrangement joins TRBV5-1 to TRBJ1-2, with TRBD1 matching 7 bases. The CDR3 is made up of 14 amino acids. With 0 bases clipped from V and 6 bases from J, the junction kept 5 bases outside the gene matches. Germline V gene sequence: CDR1 SGHRS, CDR2 YFSETQ. In DNA form, the CDR3 reads TGCGCCAGCAGCTTGGAACAGGGGATGGATGGCTACACCTTC. Translated, it gives CASSLEQGMDGYTF.

V is TRBV10-3 and J is TRBJ1-3, with unresolved D. The ends were cut back, 3 bases at V and 1 base at J, with 10 bases in the middle. Per the germline V gene, CDR1 is ENHRY and CDR2 is SYGVKD. The CDR3 length is 15 residues. The CDR3 bases are TGTGCCATCAGTGATGGGCCGGAATCTGGAAACACCATATATTTT. Translating gives CAISDGPESGNTIYF.

The CDR3 loop is CASRKTGQVINYGYTF. The CDR3 DNA sequence: TGTGCCAGCAGAAAAACTGGACAGGTGATTAACTATGGCTACACCTTC. The chain joins TRBV6-6 to TRBJ1-2, with 7 bases matching TRBD1. Germline V gene sequence: CDR1 MNHNY, CDR2 SVGAGI (reference sequence). The CDR3 totals 16 residues. J gave up 1 base and V 6 bases, and 11 bases lay outside the gene matches.

This clone was recorded a few times. V and J are TRBV19 and TRBJ2-7; the match to TRBD2 covers 10 bases. The germline CDR1 and CDR2 sequences are LNHDA and SQIVND (reference sequence). Germline trimming cut 4 bases from V and 5 bases from J; bases unmatched to any gene: 8. The CDR3 has 15 residues. This CDR3 is CASSTIAGGVDEQYF. Written as DNA, the CDR3 is TGTGCCAGTAGTACCATAGCGGGAGGCGTGGACGAGCAGTACTTC.

The gene calls are TRBV4-3 and TRBJ2-7, with 9 bases that match TRBD2. The CDR3 spans 15 residues. Germline CDR1 reads LGHNA; CDR2 reads YSLEER. The V and J ends lost 1 base and 3 bases, in that order; junction bases with no gene match: 4. CDR3 residues: CASSQGAGGHYEQYF. DNA for the CDR3: TGCGCCAGCAGCCAAGGAGCGGGGGGCCACTACGAGCAGTACTTC.

The chain employs TRBV5-1 and TRBJ2-5; weak D call: TRBD1 (5 bases). CDR1 and CDR2 from the germline V gene are SGHRS and YFSETQ. The CDR3 sequence is 14 residues long. Trimming pared 5 bases from V and 1 base from J, leaving 12 bases between. In DNA, the CDR3 is TGCGCCAGCAGGGCCATGACAGTCCAAGAGACCCAGTACTTC. Its translation: CASRAMTVQETQYF.

The chain uses TRBV11-2 and TRBJ1-1; D gene uncertain. Trimming pared 5 bases from V and 4 bases from J, leaving 11 bases between. From germline, CDR1 is SGHAT and CDR2 FQNNGV. The CDR3 is made up of 13 amino acids. The CDR3 region is CASSPVISTEAFF. The CDR3 nucleotides are TGTGCCAGCAGCCCAGTTATCTCCACTGAAGCTTTCTTT.

The V gene is TRBV9, the J gene TRBJ2-7; TRBD1 is a possible D gene (6 bases). Looked up from germline, CDR1 is SGDLS and CDR2 is YYNGEE. Trimming removed 8 bases from V and 5 bases from J, with 20 bases in between. The CDR3 loop spans 14 amino acids. CDR3 residues: CASFRDKVFHEQYF. The CDR3 DNA follows: TGTGCCAGTTTCCGGGACAAAGTGTTCCACGAGCAGTACTTC.

This chain connects TRBV4-3 to TRBJ1-2; 9 positions match TRBD1. CDR1 is LGHNA, CDR2 YSLEER, per germline. The V and J ends lost 2 bases and 4 bases, in that order; junction bases with no gene match: 5. This CDR3 contains 15 residues. CDR3 protein: CASSQRDRALYGYTF. Written as DNA, the CDR3 is TGCGCCAGCAGCCAACGGGACAGGGCTCTCTATGGCTACACCTTC.